Below, 26 T cell receptor beta chains from the same sample are listed, as sequenced in a study of T cell responses to AZD1222 COVID-19 vaccine (dated by TCRdb to the early 2020s). The time point label, read with the paper, signifies: baseline before first vaccination. The library was prepared using the immunoSEQ multiplex PCR assay. TCRdb stores this immuneACCESS table with in-frame sequences only. Part of the clones is absent; in the studies checked, under half of the shortfall reflects unresolved V genes, and no reason is known for the rest. A total of some 160,000 clones appear in this sample, approximately 93% of them only once. Of the sample, approximately 1% is held by the ten largest clones. This material consisted of peripheral blood, taken on day 0 of AZD1222 vaccination. The receptors were gathered from an adult in good health.

There are a few counts of this clone. J is TRBJ2-3 and V is TRBV3-1 (or the pseudogene TRBV3-2), with 7 bases matching TRBD1. The CDR3 is 16 amino acids. In germline, CDR1 is LGHDT, CDR2 YNNKEL (reference sequence). V shed 2 bases and J 7 bases; nucleotides not matched to a gene: 12. The chain's CDR3 is CASSQQASRGWNTQYF. DNA for the CDR3: TGTGCCAGCAGCCAACAGGCAAGCAGGGGGTGGAATACGCAGTATTTT.

The gene calls are TRBV12-3 or TRBV12-4 and TRBJ1-1, with D tentatively TRBD1 (5 bases). V was cut by 3 bases and J by 10 bases, with 15 bases left in between. The length of the CDR3 is 13 residues. CDR3 DNA sequence: TGTGCCAGCAGTTTCGACAGCTACGGGGGAGCTTTCTTT. Residues: CASSFDSYGGAFF.

The V call is TRBV11-3, the J call TRBJ1-3; D call uncertain. In germline, CDR1 is SGHNT, CDR2 YENEEA. V lost 5 bases, J lost 4 bases, and 6 bases lay in between. The CDR3 runs to 12 residues. CDR3 amino acids: CASSPPGNTIYF. The CDR3 DNA is TGTGCCAGCAGCCCGCCAGGAAACACCATATATTTT. The full variable domain, with the rest looked up from reference TRBV11-3 and TRBJ1-3, is EAGVVQSPRYKIIEKKQPVAFWCNPISGHNTLYWYLQNLGQGPELLIRYENEEAVDDSQLPKDRFSAERLKGVDSTLKIQPAELGDSAVYLCASSPPGNTIYFGEGSWLTVV.

The chain has TRBV7-8 and TRBJ1-5; D not resolved. Per the germline V gene, CDR1 is SGHVS and CDR2 is FQNEAQ. The V end lost 0 bases, the J end lost 5 bases, and 5 bases lay between the germline ends. This CDR3 region has 13 residues. The CDR3 is CASSLALDQPQHF. CDR3 coding DNA: TGTGCCAGCAGCTTAGCGTTAGATCAGCCCCAGCATTTT.

The chain links TRBV5-1 to TRBJ2-3; D uncertain. Germline V gene lookup returns CDR1 SGHRS and CDR2 YFSETQ. The CDR3 runs 16 residues. V lost 2 bases and J 0 bases, leaving 13 bases between the germline ends. The CDR3 protein is CASSLIRDSSTDTQYF. CDR3 DNA: TGCGCCAGCAGCTTAATCAGAGATTCTAGCACAGATACGCAGTATTTT.

The chain is built from TRBV11-3 and TRBJ1-1; D may be TRBD1 (5 bases). The V end lost 0 bases, the J end lost 6 bases, and 11 bases lay between the germline ends. There are 14 residues in the CDR3. Germline V CDR1 and CDR2: SGHNT, YENEEA. CDR3 DNA: TGTGCCAGCAGCTTAGATGGAGGGGTAGCTGAAGCTTTCTTT. Protein product: CASSLDGGVAEAFF.

The rearrangement links TRBV27 to TRBJ1-5; D perhaps matches TRBD1 (5 bases). Germline V gene data show CDR1 as MNHEY and CDR2 as SMNVEV (reference sequence). The CDR3 extends over 12 amino acids. The V end was cut by 6 bases, the J end by 9 bases, with 12 bases between. Here the CDR3 reads CASSLPGGPQHF. The CDR3 DNA follows: TGTGCCAGCAGCCTCCCTGGGGGGCCCCAGCATTTT.

The chain couples TRBV30 to TRBJ1-2; D remains unclear. The V gene lost 3 bases and the J gene lost 4 bases, with 12 bases spanning the gap. The CDR3 extends over 13 amino acids. CDR1 GTSNPN and CDR2 SVGIG come from the germline V gene (reference sequence). The CDR3 DNA reads as TGTGCCTGGAGCCCACGGGGTATCTATGGCTACACCTTC. Amino acid sequence: CAWSPRGIYGYTF. The complete variable domain, with remaining parts taken from reference TRBV30 and TRBJ1-2, reads SQTIHQWPATLVQPVGSPLSLECTVEGTSNPNLYWYRQAAGRGLQLLFYSVGIGQISSEVPQNLSASRPQDRQFILSSKKLLLSDSGFYLCAWSPRGIYGYTFGSGTRLTVV.

The chain links TRBV11-2 to TRBJ1-2; D uncertain. The germline V gene encodes CDR1 SGHAT and CDR2 FQNNGV. The CDR3 has 16 residues. Between the trimmed V and J ends, which lost 4 bases and 2 bases, there was a span of 17 bases. The CDR3 is CASSSPKDGLNYGYTF. CDR3 nucleotides: TGTGCCAGCAGCTCGCCGAAGGACGGTCTCAACTATGGCTACACCTTC.

The V and J genes are TRBV27 and TRBJ1-2; tentatively, D is TRBD1 (5 bases). CDR3 size: 15 residues. Trimming took off 3 bases at V and 0 bases at J, with 11 bases between the two ends. CDR1 MNHEY and CDR2 SMNVEV come from the germline V gene (reference sequence). The CDR3 sequence is CASSFGGATNYGYTF. As DNA, the CDR3 is TGTGCCAGCAGTTTTGGGGGTGCGACTAACTATGGCTACACCTTC.

The chain uses TRBV7-6 and TRBJ1-4, with D possibly being TRBD1 (5 bases). Germline CDR1 reads SGHVS; CDR2 reads FNYEAQ. CDR3 length: 15 amino acids. Trimming pared 1 base from V and 8 bases from J, leaving 14 bases between. The CDR3 loop is CASSLVSGSGEKLFF. The CDR3 DNA reads TGTGCCAGCAGCTTAGTGTCAGGGTCTGGCGAAAAACTGTTTTTT.

In this sample, this clone turned up once. The V gene is TRBV28, the J gene TRBJ1-2; D may be TRBD1 (5 bases). V was trimmed by 7 bases and J by 3 bases, leaving 18 bases between them. This CDR3 has 15 amino acids. The V gene's germline CDR1 is MDHEN and CDR2 SYDVKM. As DNA, the CDR3 is TGTGCCAGCATACCCCAGGGTTGGAGACACTATGGCTACACCTTC. As protein: CASIPQGWRHYGYTF.

This clone was seen a single time. The chain joins TRBV7-9 to TRBJ2-3; 12 bases map to TRBD1. This CDR3 spans 16 amino acids. Looked up from germline, CDR1 is SEHNR and CDR2 is FQNEAQ (reference sequence). The junction had 4 bases not matched to a gene; V was cut back by 2 bases and J by 4 bases. The CDR3 sequence is CASSLMGTGGADTQYF. CDR3 bases: TGTGCCAGCAGCTTAATGGGGACAGGGGGCGCAGATACGCAGTATTTT.

This clone was picked up a small number of times. The chain recombines TRBV29-1 with TRBJ1-1, with D maybe TRBD1 (6 bases). Germline loops: CDR1 SQVTM, CDR2 ANQGSEA. The CDR3 extends over 15 amino acids. The V gene lost 1 base and the J gene lost 5 bases, with 17 bases spanning the gap. In nucleotides, the CDR3 is TGCAGCGTTGAAGTGGGGGCGGGCGGGAGGACTGAAGCTTTCTTT. It translates to CSVEVGAGGRTEAFF.

CDR3 protein: CASSLWARGRGASNQPQHF. DNA of the CDR3: TGTGCCAGCAGCTTATGGGCGAGGGGCCGGGGGGCTAGCAATCAGCCCCAGCATTTT. J is TRBJ1-5 and V is TRBV7-2; weak D call: TRBD1 (6 bases). This CDR3 is 19 amino acids long. Trimming took off 2 bases at V and 0 bases at J, with 20 bases between the two ends. In germline, CDR1 is SGHTA, CDR2 FQGNSA.

The J gene is TRBJ1-2, the V gene TRBV5-5; D might be TRBD1 (5 bases). The CDR3 covers 16 residues. CDR1 SGHKS and CDR2 YYEKEE come from the germline V gene (reference sequence). The ends were cut back, 0 bases at V and 4 bases at J, with 16 bases in the middle. The CDR3 is CASSLGVGRGSYGYTF. CDR3 nucleotide sequence: TGTGCCAGCAGCTTGGGAGTGGGGAGGGGATCCTATGGCTACACCTTC.

The gene calls are TRBV6-2 or TRBV6-3 and TRBJ2-1; a possible D gene is TRBD1 (5 bases). CDR1 and CDR2 (germline): MNHEY, SVGEGT. The germline V and J ends were trimmed by 4 bases and 3 bases, with 7 bases remaining between them. This CDR3 has 13 residues. CDR3 sequence: CASSFDSYNEQFF. CDR3 nucleotide sequence: TGTGCCAGCAGTTTTGACAGCTACAATGAGCAGTTCTTC.

This chain links TRBV5-1 with TRBJ2-5; either TRBD1 or TRBD2 may supply D (5 bases each). Trimming took 4 bases from V and 4 from J, leaving 14 bases between them. The CDR3 totals 14 residues. Germline V gives CDR1 SGHRS, CDR2 YFSETQ. The CDR3: CASSPTPGRETQYF. The DNA of the CDR3 is TGCGCCAGCAGCCCGACCCCGGGACGAGAGACCCAGTACTTC.

The chain uses TRBV28 and TRBJ1-2; tentatively, D is TRBD1 (6 bases). The CDR3 is 13 amino acids. CDR1 MDHEN and CDR2 SYDVKM come from the germline V gene. V lost 5 bases and J lost 5, with 12 bases in between. The CDR3 sequence is CASSPGQRYGYTF. The CDR3 nucleotides read TGTGCCAGCAGTCCCGGACAGAGGTATGGCTACACCTTC.

The chain has TRBV3-1 (or the pseudogene TRBV3-2) and TRBJ2-5; D is undetermined. The CDR3 sequence is 12 residues long. The V end lost 0 bases, the J end lost 5 bases, and 4 bases lay between the germline ends. Per the germline V gene, CDR1 is LGHDT and CDR2 is YNNKEL (reference sequence). The CDR3 reads CASSQDLETQYF. The CDR3 bases are TGTGCCAGCAGCCAAGATCTGGAGACCCAGTACTTC.

The CDR3 sequence is CASSLDRGGREKLFF. The CDR3 DNA reads TGTGCCAGCAGTCTTGACCGGGGAGGACGCGAAAAACTGTTTTTT. The rearrangement links TRBV9 to TRBJ1-4, with D uncertain. Trimming left V 5 bases short and J 8 bases short, with 19 bases between. This CDR3 contains 15 residues. Germline V gene lookup returns CDR1 SGDLS and CDR2 YYNGEE.

J is TRBJ2-1 and V is TRBV4-2, with TRBD2 matching over 12 bases. This CDR3 comprises 19 residues. Germline V gene data show CDR1 as LGHNA and CDR2 as YNFKEQ. V shed 4 bases and J 0 bases; nucleotides not matched to a gene: 10. The CDR3 DNA sequence: TGTGCCAGCAGCCTTATGACTAGCGGGGGCGTCAGCTCCTACAATGAGCAGTTCTTC. Its translation: CASSLMTSGGVSSYNEQFF.

The chain links TRBV9 to TRBJ2-7; 7 bases match TRBD2. Germline CDR1 reads SGDLS; CDR2 reads YYNGEE. V gave up 0 bases and J gave up 4 bases; unmatched junction bases: 4. CDR3 length: 14 amino acids. CDR3 region: CASSVDGGGYEQYF. CDR3 sequence (DNA): TGTGCCAGCAGCGTAGACGGCGGGGGATACGAGCAGTACTTC.

A few counts support this clone. The V gene is TRBV6-6, the J gene TRBJ1-5; TRBD1 is a possible D gene (6 bases). The V end was cut by 4 bases, the J end by 7 bases, with 17 bases between. The germline CDR1 and CDR2 sequences are MNHNY and SVGAGI (reference sequence). This CDR3 region has 15 residues. The CDR3 DNA is TGTGCCAGCAGTTTGGGGGCCCCTCTCGGGCAGCCCCAGCATTTT. This sequence encodes CASSLGAPLGQPQHF.

The chain couples TRBV7-6 to TRBJ2-1; 8 bases are shared with TRBD2. Trimming took 5 bases from V and 0 from J; bases not matched to a gene: 3. This CDR3 is built from 15 residues. CDR1 and CDR2 (germline): SGHVS, FNYEAQ. Here the CDR3 DNA reads TGTGCCAGCAGCCCGAGCGGGGGCTCCTACAATGAGCAGTTCTTC. As protein: CASSPSGGSYNEQFF.

This clone was observed once. This chain joins TRBV2 and TRBJ1-3; D remains unclear. Deletions cut 7 bases from V and 4 bases from J, with 11 bases between. Per the germline V gene, CDR1 is SNHLY and CDR2 is FYNNEI. The CDR3 consists of 13 residues. DNA of the CDR3: TGTGCCAGCAACAGTAAGGCCGGAAACACCATATATTTT. The encoded protein is CASNSKAGNTIYF.